This TCR beta chain was identified in a study of blood T cell repertoires in COVID-19. Turning to this clone: The junction does not match germline at one end; this may be a read error.

Per germline, CDR1 KGHSH and CDR2 LQKENI. There are 13 residues in the CDR3. Only in-frame clones appear in the TCRdb table, and some are missing; sequencing was by immunoSEQ multiplex PCR. Altogether approximately 260,000 clones are present, nearly 90% being singletons, with the ten largest covering around 2%. The TCR was taken from a woman between 35 and 50 years old who had recovered from COVID-19. The V and J genes are TRBV18 and TRBJ2-7; 7 nucleotides align to TRBD1. Sequencing was done on a sample of peripheral blood. CDR3 sequence reads: CASSSPTGLEQYF. Written as DNA, the CDR3 is TGTGCCAGCTCATCACCGACAGGGTTGGAGCAGTACTTC.